Listed below are T cell receptor beta chains from one sample, sequenced in a study of PD-1 blockade in classical Hodgkin lymphoma. The assay was immunoSEQ multiplex PCR, and TCRdb's table has in-frame clones only and misses some. The sample holds about 90,000 clones; 75% to 95% are singletons and the top ten take under 3%. The material was peripheral blood mononuclear cells (PBMCs), obtained before the fourth cycle of nivolumab. The receptors stem from a human donor with classical Hodgkin lymphoma. CDR3s include the opening cysteine and the closing phenylalanine or tryptophan. D genes are given only for firm matches. Clone size, where shown, is once, few, many, or a class for clones that have expanded.

CDR3nt,CDR3aa,d_gene,abundance,v_gene,j_gene
TGTGCCAGCAGTTTCGGGGGCGTGGAGGGCTACACCTTC,CASSFGGVEGYTF,NA,few,TRBV6-5,TRBJ1-2
TGTGCCTACCCAGGGGGGACTGAAGCTTTCTTT,CAYPGGTEAFF,TRBD1,NA,TRBV30,TRBJ1-1
TGTGCCAGCAGGGCGACAGAAACCATCTCGGGGCCCCAGCATTTT,CASRATETISGPQHF,NA,NA,TRBV28,TRBJ1-5
TGTGCCAGCAGTGAAGAAAACCTACGCTCTGGAAACACCATATATTTT,CASSEENLRSGNTIYF,NA,NA,TRBV2,TRBJ1-3
TGTGCCAGTACCGCAAGGCTTGCCCACAACGAGCAGTACTTC,CASTARLAHNEQYF,NA,once,TRBV19,TRBJ2-7
TGTGCCAGCAGCTTAGATCTAGGGGCGTATGGCTACACCTTC,CASSLDLGAYGYTF,NA,NA,TRBV7-2,TRBJ1-2
TGCGCCAGCAGCCAAGTCGTTCTTCCCAGGAACACTGAAGCTTTCTTT,CASSQVVLPRNTEAFF,NA,NA,TRBV4-3,TRBJ1-1
TGTGCTAGTGGTTTGGAACAGGGGAATAATTCACCCCTCCACTTT,CASGLEQGNNSPLHF,TRBD1,NA,TRBV12-5,TRBJ1-6
TGCGCCAGCAGTGATGAACCTTATCTCGGCACAGATACGCAGTATTTT,CASSDEPYLGTDTQYF,NA,NA,TRBV10-1,TRBJ2-3
TGTGCCTGGCAGGGTAGGAACATTCAGTACTTC,CAWQGRNIQYF,NA,NA,TRBV30,TRBJ2-4
TGTGCCAGCAGCCACGAGGGGAATGAAAAACTGTTTTTT,CASSHEGNEKLFF,NA,few,TRBV27,TRBJ1-4
TGTGCCAGCAGCTCCGGTGTGGGCCTATTGAACACTGAAGCTTTCTTT,CASSSGVGLLNTEAFF,NA,NA,TRBV6-6,TRBJ1-1
TGTGCCTGGAGTGCACCGTGGGAAAAACTGTTTTTT,CAWSAPWEKLFF,NA,few,TRBV30,TRBJ1-4
TGCGCCAGCAAAGGGTGTGGCAATCAGCCCCAGCATTTT,CASKGCGNQPQHF,NA,NA,TRBV10-1,TRBJ1-5
TGTGCCAGCAGTCCGAGGACAGGGGCCCACTATGGCTACACCTTC,CASSPRTGAHYGYTF,TRBD1,NA,TRBV6-5,TRBJ1-2
TGTGCCAGCTCACCGATATCGGAGACCCAGTACTTC,CASSPISETQYF,NA,NA,TRBV18,TRBJ2-5
TGTGCCATCAGTGAGTCCGTCCTAGCCGATTCACCCCTCCACTTT,CAISESVLADSPLHF,NA,NA,TRBV10-3,TRBJ1-6
TGTGCCAGCAGTGAAGTCTTGGGCGGGGGGGCGGAGACCCAGTACTTC,CASSEVLGGGAETQYF,TRBD2,few,TRBV6-1,TRBJ2-5
TGCAGCGTTGGAGGTGGGCAGGGGGCGTTGTCTGGGGCCAACGTCCTGACTTTC,CSVGGGQGALSGANVLTF,TRBD1,NA,TRBV29-1,TRBJ2-6
TGTGCCAGCAGCACCAGACTAATGAACACTGAAGCTTTCTTT,CASSTRLMNTEAFF,NA,NA,TRBV13,TRBJ1-1
TGCGCCAGCAGCTGGGGGACTGACTCTGGAAACACCATATATTTT,CASSWGTDSGNTIYF,NA,NA,TRBV5-1,TRBJ1-3
TGTGCCAGCAGTCTTACAGGGTTTAGCTCCTATAATTCACCCCTCCACTTT,CASSLTGFSSYNSPLHF,NA,NA,TRBV27,TRBJ1-6
TGTGCCAGCAGCAACAAGGGACAGGGGGCTTACGAGCAGTACTTC,CASSNKGQGAYEQYF,TRBD1,NA,TRBV11-2,TRBJ2-7
TGTGCCAGCAGCGAGGACAGACTAGCGGGGGGGATAGTTTACGAGCAGTACTTC,CASSEDRLAGGIVYEQYF,TRBD2,NA,TRBV7-2,TRBJ2-7
TGTGCCAGCAGCATCGATTCACCCCTCCACTTT,CASSIDSPLHF,NA,once,TRBV6-4,TRBJ1-6
TGTGCCTGGAGTCGTCGACGGGGACAAGAGACCCAGTACTTC,CAWSRRRGQETQYF,NA,NA,TRBV30,TRBJ2-5
TGTGCCAGCAGTTCCACGCGGGACAGGTTTGACACCATATATTTT,CASSSTRDRFDTIYF,TRBD1,NA,TRBV28,TRBJ1-3
TGTGCCTGGAGTGTTAGCGGTTCCGCGGCGATCGGCAACACCATATATTTT,CAWSVSGSAAIGNTIYF,NA,NA,TRBV30,TRBJ1-3
TGTGCCAGCAGCTTGGGCCAGGGATTCGCTGAAGCTTTCTTT,CASSLGQGFAEAFF,NA,NA,TRBV5-6,TRBJ1-1
TGTGCCAGCAGCGTAGGCACCGGGGAGCTGTTTTTT,CASSVGTGELFF,NA,NA,TRBV9,TRBJ2-2
TGCAGCGCCGCTCCGGGGCCAAACGAGCAGTACTTC,CSAAPGPNEQYF,NA,NA,TRBV29-1,TRBJ2-7
TGTGCCAGCTCACCCCCACTGGATGAGCAGTACTTC,CASSPPLDEQYF,NA,NA,TRBV18,TRBJ2-7
TGTGCCAGCAGCTACCGGGACAGGGGGCCGATTAACTATGGCTACACCTTC,CASSYRDRGPINYGYTF,TRBD1,NA,TRBV5-4,TRBJ1-2
TGTGCCAGCAGCCTCGTAGCGGGGGACCACAATGAGCAGTTCTTC,CASSLVAGDHNEQFF,TRBD2,NA,TRBV7-9,TRBJ2-1
TGTGCCACCAGAGCGGGGGGCTACGAGCAGTACTTC,CATRAGGYEQYF,TRBD2,NA,TRBV15,TRBJ2-7
TGTGCCAGCAGCCCCGGGACAGGGTTCGGGGAGCTGTTTTTT,CASSPGTGFGELFF,TRBD1,NA,TRBV7-9,TRBJ2-2
TGTGCCAGCAGTCTGGAGGGGGGACGACAAGAGACCCAGTACTTC,CASSLEGGRQETQYF,NA,NA,TRBV2,TRBJ2-5
TGTGCCAGCAGCTTAGATGGGACAGGGTCCTACGAGCAGTACTTC,CASSLDGTGSYEQYF,TRBD1,once,TRBV7-7,TRBJ2-7
TGTGCCAGCAGCTTAGGAGGGTTTTATTCACCCCTCCACTTT,CASSLGGFYSPLHF,NA,NA,TRBV7-2,TRBJ1-6
TGTGCTAGTGGTTCCGGGGGAATGGGTGGCTACACCTTC,CASGSGGMGGYTF,NA,NA,TRBV12-5,TRBJ1-2